These T cell receptor beta chains were read from a single sample in a study of blood T cell repertoires in COVID-19. The protocol was immunoSEQ multiplex PCR, while the TCRdb copy is restricted to in-frame clones and leaves out a portion. The table lists about 280,000 clones, around 89% of them singletons. The sample consisted of PBMCs or T cells enriched from blood (not recorded which). Source of these receptors: a woman aged 18-30 years with acute COVID-19. CDR3s include the opening cysteine and the closing phenylalanine or tryptophan. The order of the fields is V gene, D gene, J gene, CDR3 length, CDR3 protein. D genes are given only for firm matches.

TRBV29-1	TRBD2	TRBJ2-1	17	CSVVSFSREVPYNEQFF
TRBV27	TRBD2	TRBJ2-3	18	CASSLTPRLAGVADTQYF
TRBV7-6	TRBD2	TRBJ2-3	16	CASSLALAGSTDTQYF
TRBV4-3	.	TRBJ2-1	15	CASSYGTSTYNEQFF
TRBV5-1	TRBD1	TRBJ1-1	14	CASSEQGGNTEAFF
TRBV4-1	TRBD1	TRBJ2-7	13	CASSSQGAYEQYF
TRBV28	.	TRBJ2-7	15	CASSFSGQINYEQYF
TRBV10-1	.	TRBJ1-1	13	CASSGVGNTEAFF
TRBV2	TRBD1	TRBJ2-7	14	CASRPTGQAYEQYF
TRBV30	.	TRBJ2-3	12	CAWSAQGDTQYF
TRBV28	TRBD2	TRBJ2-3	14	CASRLAGGTDTQYF
TRBV6-2/TRBV6-3	TRBD1	TRBJ1-2	16	CASSYSAGQGNYGYTF
TRBV7-9	.	TRBJ2-7	16	CASSPPGVTHSYEQYF
TRBV9	.	TRBJ2-3	13	CASSGGTPDTQYF
TRBV2	.	TRBJ2-7	11	CASSSRYEQYF
TRBV13	TRBD1	TRBJ2-3	15	CASGETGRYTDTQYF
TRBV10-3	.	TRBJ1-2	11	CAIAENYGYTF
TRBV7-9	.	TRBJ1-6	14	CASSLDTNNSPLHF
TRBV5-1	.	TRBJ2-7	14	CASNNRGSSYEQYF
TRBV18	.	TRBJ2-1	15	CASSPSQRRYNEQFF
TRBV7-9	.	TRBJ2-7	14	CASSSDSSSYEQYF
TRBV7-8	.	TRBJ1-2	15	CASRIAGGGHSGYTF
TRBV7-2	TRBD2	TRBJ2-7	15	CASSFGKRGSYEQYF
TRBV2	.	TRBJ2-7	14	CASSYVQGSYEQYF
TRBV20-1	.	TRBJ2-1	16	CSASPTTSPTYNEQFF
TRBV4-1	TRBD1	TRBJ1-5	17	CASSQPGQGGSNQPQHF
TRBV19	.	TRBJ1-5	17	CASSIVSGIGFNQPQHF
TRBV7-8	TRBD1	TRBJ1-5	15	CASSPGQGLSQPQHF
TRBV27	.	TRBJ1-1	15	CASSLGWGGSREAFF
TRBV5-1	.	TRBJ2-6	19	CASSLIGQGSYSGANVLTF
TRBV19	TRBD1	TRBJ2-7	17	CASSPRQGHAPRYEQYF
TRBV6-5	.	TRBJ1-1	13	CASSPGVGAEAFF
TRBV5-6	.	TRBJ1-3	14	CASSLIQAENTIYF
TRBV9	TRBD2	TRBJ2-2	16	CASSVDLAGVNGELFF
TRBV25-1	TRBD1	TRBJ1-4	14	CASSDPDRGQKLFF
TRBV30	.	TRBJ1-2	13	CAWSLTRNYGYTF
TRBV10-3	.	TRBJ2-7	11	CATRKEYEQYF
TRBV10-3	TRBD1	TRBJ2-7	15	CAISESGTGGYEQYF
TRBV19	.	TRBJ1-5	18	CASTDQAGILYSNQPQHF
TRBV13	.	TRBJ2-7	14	CASSSREVHYEQYF
TRBV5-1	TRBD1	TRBJ1-6	14	CASTRDRGNSPLHF
TRBV2	TRBD1	TRBJ2-5	14	CASREDRGQETQYF
TRBV5-1	.	TRBJ1-5	15	CASSRGEGPYQPQHF
TRBV27	.	TRBJ2-6	14	CASSLGPGANVLTF
TRBV28	.	TRBJ1-5	14	CASSLKGGNQPQHF
TRBV5-1	TRBD2	TRBJ2-5	16	CASSPGHLAGQETQYF
TRBV5-1	.	TRBJ1-6	12	CASSQDNSPLHF
TRBV7-6	TRBD2	TRBJ2-1	16	CASSPEVAGAGNEQFF
TRBV7-2	TRBD2	TRBJ2-2	16	CASSTTSGSNTGELFF
TRBV27	.	TRBJ2-7	13	CASSFRDSYEQYF
TRBV28	TRBD2	TRBJ2-7	15	CASSTRTSRIGEQYF
TRBV19	.	TRBJ1-6	14	CASSISRDNSPLHF
TRBV30	.	TRBJ1-4	14	CAWSRQETNEKLFF
TRBV6-5	TRBD1	TRBJ2-7	14	CASLRDRASYEQYF
TRBV4-2	.	TRBJ1-1	14	CASSQDLGSTEAFF
TRBV10-3	TRBD1	TRBJ2-7	14	CAIGETDRDYEQYF
TRBV18	.	TRBJ1-1	13	CASSPGRDPEAFF